This TCR beta chain was obtained from a study of molecular identifiers for immune sequencing clone quantification. The CD8+CD4-CCR7+CD45RA+ phenotype defined the sorted naive CD8 T cells. Broader study findings: Spiked TCR RNA from one Jurkat cell reportedly showed up when mixed among more than 900,000 naive cells. Clones exceeding 20 RNA copies carried over 99% of effector molecules but under 1% of naive-cell molecules.

Of note for this clonotype: Its antigen is unknown.

Listed TCR primers, together with previously described methods, were used for the bulk TCR libraries. TCRdb re-analysed the PCR reads in MiXCR, keeping a single row per CDR3 protein. This table has approximately 97,000 distinct CDR3 sequences, 30% to 45% appearing once. Trimming removed 6 bases from V and 9 bases from J, with 24 bases in between. Germline V lookup: CDR1 LNHNV, CDR2 YYDKDF (reference sequence). The CDR3 spans 16 residues. This rearrangement joins TRBV15 to TRBJ2-1; D is perhaps TRBD2 (6 bases). The sequenced material came from naive CD8+ T cells from blood, with Jurkat cell RNA spiked in. Subset noted: FACS-sorted CD8+CD4-CCR7+CD45RA+ naive T cells. The sequence came from a human donor in good health. Some libraries in this study had Jurkat cell RNA spiked in. CDR3 DNA: TGTGCCACCAGTCCTGTCTGGACTAATGAGGGCGGTGAGCAGTTCTTC. Residues: CATSPVWTNEGGEQFF.